Given below is one T cell receptor (beta chain) in context. Data came from immunoSEQ multiplex PCR; TCRdb stores just in-frame clones and leaves some out. The sample lists about 140,000 clones; about 87% were seen once. The source of the sample is a study of blood T cell repertoires in COVID-19. This sequence originates from a man between 60 and 75 years old who had recovered from COVID-19. Sequencing used PBMCs or T cells enriched from blood (not recorded which).

This CDR3 is CASTPQDRTGTYGYTF. The CDR3 nucleotides are TGTGCCAGCACCCCACAAGATAGGACAGGGACCTATGGCTACACCTTC. This chain joins TRBV4-2 and TRBJ1-2, with 8 bases matching TRBD1. This CDR3 has 16 residues. Germline CDR1 and CDR2: LGHNA and YNFKEQ. The V and J ends lost 7 bases and 4 bases, in that order; junction bases with no gene match: 14.